These 8 T cell receptor beta chains share one sample of origin, sequenced in a study of blood T cells in healthy people across ages. For the second PCR, which ran for roughly 7 to 11 cycles, a sample-barcoded 5' primer and a J-beta primer mix were used. TCRdb reanalysed the 5' RACE reads using MiXCR and keeps one entry per CDR3 protein. Of roughly 2 million distinct CDR3 sequences listed, about 50% are singletons. Sequences were obtained from blood. The receptor source for this set is a woman aged 40 to 50 in good health.

This clonotype has only a few counts. The V and J genes are TRBV27 and TRBJ2-4, with D maybe TRBD1 (6 bases). The DNA matches TRBJ2-7 better at its end, which makes the J call doubtful. The CDR3 loop spans 15 amino acids. CDR1 is MNHEY, CDR2 SMNVEV, per germline (reference sequence). The CDR3 region is CASSLFLGATYEQYF. The CDR3 bases are TGTGCCAGCAGTTTATTTCTGGGGGCAACCTACGAGCAGTACTTC.

The chain combines TRBV20-1 with TRBJ2-5, with D perhaps given as TRBD1 or TRBD2 (5 bases each). The V end was cut by 6 bases, the J end by 5 bases, with 16 bases between. This CDR3 is 13 amino acids long. The germline CDR1 and CDR2 sequences are DFQATT and SNEGSKA (reference sequence). This CDR3 reads CSARDGNLETQYF. The DNA for the CDR3 is TGCAGTGCCAGGGACGGGAACCTCGAGACCCAGTACTTC.

This chain uses TRBV20-1 with TRBJ2-3; D gene unclear. Germline V gene sequence: CDR1 DFQATT, CDR2 SNEGSKA (reference sequence). The CDR3 loop spans 10 amino acids. The V end lost 2 bases, the J end lost 8 bases, and 5 bases lay between the germline ends. The CDR3 DNA is TGCAGTGCTAGATTTGGTACGCAGTATTTT. Its protein product is CSARFGTQYF.

V gene TRBV4-3 combines with J gene TRBJ2-7; maybe TRBD1 (5 bases). Germline loops: CDR1 LGHNA, CDR2 YSLEER. This CDR3 has 16 amino acids. Trimming took off 0 bases at V and 0 bases at J, with 12 bases between the two ends. Here the CDR3 reads CASSQDPQDLSYEQYF. CDR3 nucleotides: TGCGCCAGCAGCCAAGATCCACAGGACCTCTCCTACGAGCAGTACTTC.

This clonotype has a handful of counts. This chain joins TRBV20-1 and TRBJ2-5; 10 bases are a match to TRBD2. In germline, CDR1 is DFQATT, CDR2 SNEGSKA (reference sequence). Unmatched junction bases numbered 11, after V lost 3 bases and J lost 1 base. The length of the CDR3 is 17 residues. The CDR3 DNA reads TGCAGTGCTAGGGTGGCTAGCGGGGGCCGAACCCAAGAGACCCAGTACTTC. Translated: CSARVASGGRTQETQYF.

CDR3 region: CATSESGLAGVDTQYF. The DNA of the CDR3 is TGTGCCACCAGTGAATCGGGACTAGCGGGGGTGGATACGCAGTATTTT. The chain employs TRBV24-1 and TRBJ2-3; 14 bases are shared with TRBD2. CDR3 length equals 16 residues. V dropped 4 bases and J dropped 6; count of bases not matched to a gene: 5. From germline, CDR1 is KGHDR and CDR2 SFDVKD.

J is TRBJ2-1 and V is TRBV29-1; the match to TRBD2 covers 7 bases. The CDR3 sequence is 12 residues long. Trimming removed 2 bases from V and 9 bases from J; junction bases left unmatched: 4. Germline lookup yields CDR1 SQVTM and CDR2 ANQGSEA. Here the CDR3 reads CSVERSGTEQFF. CDR3 bases: TGCAGCGTTGAACGCAGCGGGACTGAGCAGTTCTTC.

The V call is TRBV18, the J call TRBJ2-7, with D uncertain. With the DNA end fitting TRBJ2-5 better, the J assignment may be wrong. The CDR3 runs 13 residues. Germline V gives CDR1 KGHSH, CDR2 LQKENI. The CDR3 spells CASSPDDGETQYF. The CDR3 DNA sequence: TGTGCCAGCTCACCAGACGATGGAGAGACCCAGTACTTC.